One sample yielded the 7 T cell receptor beta chains listed below, sequenced in a study of cytomegalovirus exposure and HLA in healthy donors. Repertoires were generated with immunoSEQ multiplex PCR, while TCRdb's copy carries only in-frame clones and drops some. The profile shows 150,000 to 200,000 clones, around 88% of them singletons. The sample consisted of PBMCs. These receptors all come from a woman in her late teens or twenties in good health and CMV-seronegative.

The chain recombines TRBV7-8 with TRBJ1-5; D perhaps matches TRBD1 (5 bases). Germline assignment: CDR1 SGHVS and CDR2 FQNEAQ. Trimming removed 5 bases from V and 0 bases from J, with 17 bases in between. This CDR3 spans 17 amino acids. CDR3 coding DNA: TGTGCCAGCAGCCTGGATCAGGGAGGCTATAGCAATCAGCCCCAGCATTTT. Translation: CASSLDQGGYSNQPQHF. The full variable domain, rest sourced from reference TRBV7-8 and TRBJ1-5, is GAGVSQSPRYKVAKRGQDVALRCDPISGHVSLFWYQQALGQGPEFLTYFQNEAQLDKSGLPSDRFFAERPEGSVSTLKIQRTQQEDSAVYLCASSLDQGGYSNQPQHFGDGTRLSIL.

CDR3 sequence reads: CAIREQWTGELFF. Written as DNA, the CDR3 is TGTGCCATCAGGGAGCAGTGGACCGGGGAGCTGTTTTTT. The chain combines TRBV10-3 with TRBJ2-2; D gene uncertain. CDR3 length: 13 residues. Germline V gives CDR1 ENHRY, CDR2 SYGVKD. The ends were cut back, 6 bases at V and 5 bases at J, with 10 bases in the middle.

In nucleotides, the CDR3 is TGTGCCAGCAGCTTTGGCAGGGGTGACACCGGGGAGCTGTTTTTT. Protein sequence: CASSFGRGDTGELFF. The V and J genes are TRBV7-6 and TRBJ2-2; TRBD1 might be the D (6 bases). The CDR3 is 15 amino acids. Between the trimmed V and J ends, which lost 3 bases and 3 bases, there was a span of 11 bases. The germline V gene encodes CDR1 SGHVS and CDR2 FNYEAQ.

V usage is TRBV19 and J usage is TRBJ1-1; 8 positions agree with TRBD1. The CDR3 contains 18 residues. In germline, CDR1 is LNHDA, CDR2 SQIVND (reference sequence). V lost 2 bases, J lost 3 bases, and 14 bases stayed unmatched. The CDR3 DNA follows: TGTGCCAGTAGTATATCATCCGAATCGACAGGGGCTGACACTGAAGCTTTCTTT. It translates to CASSISSESTGADTEAFF.

V and J are TRBV5-6 and TRBJ2-5; 11 bases are shared with TRBD2. Per germline, CDR1 SGHDT and CDR2 YYEEEE. The V gene end was trimmed by 3 bases and the J gene end by 2 bases; junction bases not matched to a gene: 6. The CDR3 runs to 16 residues. The DNA for the CDR3 is TGTGCCAGCAGCTCGCGACTAGCGGGGCAACAAGAGACCCAGTACTTC. It encodes CASSSRLAGQQETQYF. Full variable domain (remainder filled in from reference TRBV5-6 and TRBJ2-5): DAGVTQSPTHLIKTRGQQVTLRCSPKSGHDTVSWYQQALGQGPQFIFQYYEEEERQRGNFPDRFSGHQFPNYSSELNVNALLLGDSALYLCASSSRLAGQQETQYFGPGTRLLVL.

This rearrangement joins TRBV6-5 to TRBJ1-1; D is unresolved. V was shortened by 6 bases and J by 1 base, with 15 bases between the two germline ends. Germline CDR1 and CDR2: MNHEY and SVGAGI. The CDR3 contains 15 residues. In nucleotides, the CDR3 is TGTGCCAGCAGCTTCGTGGGCGACCGGAACACTGAAGCTTTCTTT. This codes for CASSFVGDRNTEAFF.

The rearrangement links TRBV6-4 to TRBJ1-2; TRBD1 matches at 7 bases. Germline V gene data show CDR1 as MRHNA and CDR2 as SNTAGT. The V gene end was trimmed by 2 bases and the J gene end by 7 bases; junction bases not matched to a gene: 7. CDR3 length equals 14 residues. CDR3 sequence: CASSDMLAGGGYTF. CDR3 DNA sequence: TGTGCCAGCAGTGACATGCTGGCAGGGGGTGGCTACACCTTC.